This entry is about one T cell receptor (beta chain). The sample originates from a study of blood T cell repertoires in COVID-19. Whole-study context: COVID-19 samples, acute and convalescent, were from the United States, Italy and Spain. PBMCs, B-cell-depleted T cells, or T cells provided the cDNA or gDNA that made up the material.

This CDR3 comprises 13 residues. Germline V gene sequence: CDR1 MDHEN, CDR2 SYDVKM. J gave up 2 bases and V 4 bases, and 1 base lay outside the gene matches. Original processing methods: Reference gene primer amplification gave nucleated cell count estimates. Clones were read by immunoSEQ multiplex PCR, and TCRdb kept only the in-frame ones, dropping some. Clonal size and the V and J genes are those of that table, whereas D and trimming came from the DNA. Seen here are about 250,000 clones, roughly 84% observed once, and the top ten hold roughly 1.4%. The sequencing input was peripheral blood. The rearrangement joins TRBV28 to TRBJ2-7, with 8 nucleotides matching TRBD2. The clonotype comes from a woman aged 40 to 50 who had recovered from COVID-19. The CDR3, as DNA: TGTGCCAGCAGTTCGGGGGGGACCTACGAGCAGTACTTC. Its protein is CASSSGGTYEQYF.